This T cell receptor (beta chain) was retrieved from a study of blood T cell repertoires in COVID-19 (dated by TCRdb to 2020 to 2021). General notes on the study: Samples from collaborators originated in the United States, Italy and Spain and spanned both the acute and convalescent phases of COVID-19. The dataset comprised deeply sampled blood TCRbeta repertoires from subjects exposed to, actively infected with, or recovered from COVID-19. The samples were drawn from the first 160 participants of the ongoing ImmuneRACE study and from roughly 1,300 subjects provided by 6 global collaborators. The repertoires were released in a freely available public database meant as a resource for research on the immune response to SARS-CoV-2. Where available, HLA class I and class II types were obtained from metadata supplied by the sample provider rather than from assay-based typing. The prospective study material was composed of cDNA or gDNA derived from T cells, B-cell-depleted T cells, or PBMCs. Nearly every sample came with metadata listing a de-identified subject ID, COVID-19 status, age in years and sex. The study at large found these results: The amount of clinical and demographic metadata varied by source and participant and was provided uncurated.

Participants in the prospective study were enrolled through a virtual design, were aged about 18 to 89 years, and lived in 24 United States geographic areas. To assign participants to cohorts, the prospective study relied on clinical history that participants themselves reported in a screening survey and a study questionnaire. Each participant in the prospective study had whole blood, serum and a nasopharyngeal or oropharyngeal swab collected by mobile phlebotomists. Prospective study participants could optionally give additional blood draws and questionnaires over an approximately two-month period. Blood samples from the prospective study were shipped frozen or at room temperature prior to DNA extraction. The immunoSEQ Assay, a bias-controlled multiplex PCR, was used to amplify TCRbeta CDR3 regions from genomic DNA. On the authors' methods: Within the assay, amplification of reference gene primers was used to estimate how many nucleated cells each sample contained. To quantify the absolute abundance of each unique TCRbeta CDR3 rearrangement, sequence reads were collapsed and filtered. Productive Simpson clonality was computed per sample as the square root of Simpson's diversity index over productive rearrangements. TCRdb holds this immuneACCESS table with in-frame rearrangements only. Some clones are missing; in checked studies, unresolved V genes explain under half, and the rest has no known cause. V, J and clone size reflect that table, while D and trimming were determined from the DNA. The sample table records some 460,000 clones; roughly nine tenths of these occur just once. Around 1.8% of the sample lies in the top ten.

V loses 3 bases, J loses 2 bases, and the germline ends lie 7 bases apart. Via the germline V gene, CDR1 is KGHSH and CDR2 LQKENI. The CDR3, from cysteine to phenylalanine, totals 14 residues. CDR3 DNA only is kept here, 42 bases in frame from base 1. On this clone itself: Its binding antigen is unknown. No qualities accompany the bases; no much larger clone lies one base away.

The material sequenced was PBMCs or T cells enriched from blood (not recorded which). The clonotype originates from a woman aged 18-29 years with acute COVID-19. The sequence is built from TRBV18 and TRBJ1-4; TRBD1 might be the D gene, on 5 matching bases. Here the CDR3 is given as CASSPTVTNEKLFF. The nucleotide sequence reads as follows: TGTGCCAGCTCACCGACAGTGACTAATGAAAAACTGTTTTTT.